The next 24 T cell receptor beta chains were all read from a single sample in a study of T cell responses to AZD1222 COVID-19 vaccine listed by TCRdb under 2021. The library relied on the immunoSEQ multiplex PCR assay. This immuneACCESS table, as held by TCRdb, lists in-frame sequences with V and J called but not all clones. Of the missing ones, under half trace to an unresolved V gene in checked studies; the others have no known cause. The sample has 95,000 to 150,000 clones on record, around 91% of them singletons. The biggest ten clones account for around 1.8% of the sample. Reading the label with the study, this specimen's time point is: baseline before first vaccination. The sequencing here drew on peripheral blood, taken on day 0 of AZD1222 vaccination. Receptor source: an adult in good health.

This chain connects TRBV30 to TRBJ1-2; D not resolved. With 6 bases removed from V and 3 bases from J, the gap between germline ends came to 5 bases. CDR3 length equals 10 residues. CDR1 is GTSNPN, CDR2 SVGIG, per germline (reference sequence). CDR3 coding DNA: TGTGCCTGTGGGGACTATGGCTACACCTTC. Translation gives CACGDYGYTF.

The chain uses TRBV7-2 and TRBJ2-7; D gene ambiguous. Germline V gives CDR1 SGHTA, CDR2 FQGNSA. V lost 1 base to trimming and J lost 6 bases, with 4 bases between them. The length of the CDR3 is 11 residues. The CDR3 is CASSLVGEQYF. CDR3 in DNA: TGTGCCAGCAGCTTAGTCGGCGAGCAGTACTTC.

This rearrangement joins TRBV5-4 to TRBJ2-1; 8 bases map to TRBD1. The CDR3 has 14 residues. The V and J ends lost 4 bases and 8 bases, in that order; junction bases with no gene match: 8. Germline CDR1 and CDR2: SGHNT and YYREEE (reference sequence). Here the CDR3 reads CASSRDRPRDEQFF. For the CDR3, the DNA is TGTGCCAGCAGCCGGGACAGGCCTCGGGATGAGCAGTTCTTC. The full variable domain, completed using reference TRBV5-4 and TRBJ2-1, is ETGVTQSPTHLIKTRGQQVTLRCSSQSGHNTVSWYQQALGQGPQFIFQYYREEENGRGNFPPRFSGLQFPNYSSELNVNALELDDSALYLCASSRDRPRDEQFFGPGTRLTVL.

Here the CDR3 DNA reads TGTGCCAGCAGCCTCGGCGACTTCTCCCTGGGAGGCTACACCTTC. Amino acids: CASSLGDFSLGGYTF. The rearrangement uses TRBV7-2 and TRBJ1-2, with D uncertain. The CDR3 is 15 residues long. Germline lookup yields CDR1 SGHTA and CDR2 FQGNSA. The V end was cut by 5 bases, the J end by 8 bases, with 21 bases between.

The V gene is TRBV6-5, the J gene TRBJ1-2, with D unclear. Trimming took 0 bases from V and 9 from J, leaving 11 bases between them. Germline V gene data show CDR1 as MNHEY and CDR2 as SVGAGI. The CDR3 spans 13 residues. The CDR3 here is CASSYSGLLSYTF. The CDR3 region has the DNA TGTGCCAGCAGTTACTCTGGCCTTCTGAGCTACACCTTC.

The chain has TRBV25-1 and TRBJ1-3; D call uncertain. The CDR3 has 13 amino acids. Trimming pared 5 bases from V and 2 bases from J, leaving 7 bases between. The V gene's germline CDR1 is MGHDK and CDR2 SYGVNS. The CDR3, as DNA: TGTGCCAGCAGTCCACCAGCTGGAAACACCATATATTTT. This encodes CASSPPAGNTIYF. Full variable domain (outside the CDR3, taken from reference TRBV25-1 and TRBJ1-3): EADIYQTPRYLVIGTGKKITLECSQTMGHDKMYWYQQDPGMELHLIHYSYGVNSTEKGDLSSESTVSRIRTEHFPLTLESARPSHTSQYLCASSPPAGNTIYFGEGSWLTVV.

The V and J genes are TRBV18 and TRBJ2-6; 7 bases are a match to TRBD1. The CDR3 has 16 amino acids. Germline V gene lookup returns CDR1 KGHSH and CDR2 LQKENI. Losses at the gene ends were 6 bases for V and 3 bases for J; bases not matched to a gene: 8. The CDR3 sequence: CASSPDRLDGANVLTF. CDR3 bases: TGTGCCAGCTCCCCGGACAGGCTAGATGGGGCCAACGTCCTGACTTTC.

The rearrangement joins TRBV6-2 or TRBV6-3 to TRBJ1-5, with 8 bases aligning to TRBD1. V lost 2 bases to trimming and J lost 4 bases; unmatched junction nucleotides: 10. The germline V gene encodes CDR1 MNHEY and CDR2 SVGEGT. CDR3 length: 17 amino acids. The CDR3 region has the DNA TGTGCCAGCAGTTACCAAAACCGTGGACAGGGAAATCAGCCCCAGCATTTT. Translating it yields CASSYQNRGQGNQPQHF.

This sequence joins TRBV11-2 and TRBJ1-1; D gene uncertain. Germline CDR1 SGHAT, CDR2 FQNNGV. The CDR3 is 13 residues long. Trimming removed 1 base at V and 3 bases at J, with 6 bases between. The CDR3 bases are TGTGCCAGCAGCTTAGTGGGCGACACTGAAGCTTTCTTT. It translates to CASSLVGDTEAFF. Full variable domain (missing parts from reference TRBV11-2 and TRBJ1-1): EAGVAQSPRYKIIEKRQSVAFWCNPISGHATLYWYQQILGQGPKLLIQFQNNGVVDDSQLPKDRFSAERLKGVDSTLKIQPAKLEDSAVYLCASSLVGDTEAFFGQGTRLTVV.

The rearrangement links TRBV3-1 (or the pseudogene TRBV3-2) to TRBJ2-5; the match to TRBD2 covers 10 bases. The CDR3 length is 16 residues. The V and J ends lost 4 bases and 5 bases, in that order; junction bases with no gene match: 10. Looked up from germline, CDR1 is LGHDT and CDR2 is YNNKEL (reference sequence). DNA for the CDR3: TGTGCCAGCAGCCTGGGGACTAGCGAGACTTGGGAGACCCAGTACTTC. It yields the protein CASSLGTSETWETQYF.

This chain links TRBV5-4 with TRBJ1-3, with a tentative D call TRBD1 (6 bases). Trimming pared 4 bases from V and 0 bases from J, leaving 17 bases between. Germline V gene lookup returns CDR1 SGHNT and CDR2 YYREEE (reference sequence). There are 17 residues in the CDR3. CDR3 sequence reads: CASSLSTGTFSGNTIYF. The CDR3 DNA reads TGTGCCAGCAGCCTTTCCACAGGGACCTTCTCTGGAAACACCATATATTTT.

As DNA, the CDR3 is TGTGCCAGCAGCTTGGCCGTACAGGGAGGGCCAGATACGCAGTATTTT. Protein sequence: CASSLAVQGGPDTQYF. The chain recombines TRBV5-4 with TRBJ2-3, with TRBD2 as a possible D gene (7 bases). V dropped 0 bases and J dropped 4 bases, with 15 bases sitting between them. The CDR3 has 16 residues. Per the germline V gene, CDR1 is SGHNT and CDR2 is YYREEE (reference sequence). Based on the CDR3 plus reference TRBV5-4 and TRBJ2-3, the full variable domain is ETGVTQSPTHLIKTRGQQVTLRCSSQSGHNTVSWYQQALGQGPQFIFQYYREEENGRGNFPPRFSGLQFPNYSSELNVNALELDDSALYLCASSLAVQGGPDTQYFGPGTRLTVL.

V usage is TRBV6-2 or TRBV6-3 and J usage is TRBJ2-2, with TRBD2 identical over 12 bases. The V segment lost 0 bases and the J segment 5 bases; nucleotides outside the gene matches: 13. The germline gives CDR1 MNHEY, CDR2 SVGEGT. This CDR3 comprises 20 residues. In nucleotides, the CDR3 is TGTGCCAGCAGTTACTCCTTACGGACTAGCGGGACCCGTTGGACCGGGGAGCTGTTTTTT. Encoded protein: CASSYSLRTSGTRWTGELFF.

The chain carries TRBV7-9 and TRBJ2-2; 10 nucleotides align to TRBD2. In germline, CDR1 is SEHNR, CDR2 FQNEAQ (reference sequence). This CDR3 contains 17 residues. Unmatched junction bases numbered 9, after V lost 4 bases and J lost 4 bases. This chain's CDR3 is CASSSPSGRASTGELFF. For the CDR3, the DNA is TGTGCCAGCAGCTCACCGAGCGGGAGGGCCTCCACCGGGGAGCTGTTTTTT. The variable domain in full, completed from reference TRBV7-9 and TRBJ2-2, reads DTGVSQNPRHKITKRGQNVTFRCDPISEHNRLYWYRQTLGQGPEFLTYFQNEAQLEKSRLLSDRFSAERPKGSFSTLEIQRTEQGDSAMYLCASSSPSGRASTGELFFGEGSRLTVL.

The V and J genes are TRBV12-2 and TRBJ2-1; the table's D call, TRBD1, has no DNA check behind it. TRBV12-2 is a documented pseudogene. The CDR3 length is 12 residues. The CDR3 sequence: CASRPQYNEQFF. The DNA of the CDR3 is TGTGCAAGTCGCCCCCAATACAATGAGCAGTTCTTC.

V and J are TRBV4-2 and TRBJ1-2; D not certain. The V and J ends lost 3 bases and 6 bases respectively, with 5 bases between them. The CDR3 is made up of 11 amino acids. Germline V gene lookup returns CDR1 LGHNA and CDR2 YNFKEQ. In DNA, the CDR3 is TGTGCCAGCAGCCATGAGGATGGCTACACCTTC. Amino acid sequence: CASSHEDGYTF.

This chain connects TRBV11-2 to TRBJ1-3; D ambiguous. Trimming pared 3 bases from V and 0 bases from J, leaving 9 bases between. The CDR3 runs 15 residues. Per the germline V gene, CDR1 is SGHAT and CDR2 is FQNNGV. As DNA, the CDR3 is TGTGCCAGCAGCTTGGGGTTCACCTCTGGAAACACCATATATTTT. The encoded protein is CASSLGFTSGNTIYF.

The rearrangement uses TRBV11-2 and TRBJ1-1; D may be TRBD1 (5 bases). Looked up from germline, CDR1 is SGHAT and CDR2 is FQNNGV. The ends were cut back, 8 bases at V and 1 base at J, with 14 bases in the middle. The CDR3 is made up of 14 amino acids. DNA for the CDR3: TGTGCCAGCCGCTACGGGGCTGGGAACACTGAAGCTTTCTTT. It codes for CASRYGAGNTEAFF.

This chain uses TRBV5-1 with TRBJ1-6; 12 bases line up with TRBD1. V lost 3 bases, J lost 5 bases, and 9 bases stayed unmatched. Per germline, CDR1 SGHRS and CDR2 YFSETQ. The CDR3 runs to 18 residues. CDR3: CASSSGTGGLGDNSPLHF. For the CDR3, the DNA is TGCGCCAGCAGCTCCGGGACAGGGGGCCTTGGGGATAATTCACCCCTCCACTTT.

The V call is TRBV6-1, the J call TRBJ1-5; 12 nucleotides line up with TRBD1. The CDR3 runs 19 residues. The germline V gene has CDR1 MNHNS and CDR2 SASEGT. The junction had 13 bases not matched to a gene; V was cut back by 3 bases and J by 4 bases. CDR3 in DNA: TGTGCCAGCAGTGATATATCCGGGACAGGGGGCTCAGGGAATCAGCCCCAGCATTTT. It yields the protein CASSDISGTGGSGNQPQHF.

The V call is TRBV2, the J call TRBJ2-4; D perhaps matches TRBD1 (7 bases). The CDR3 consists of 15 residues. Germline CDR1 SNHLY, CDR2 FYNNEI. Trimming shortened V by 11 bases and J by 1 base, and 18 bases separated the two germline ends. The CDR3 DNA sequence: TGTGCCGGAGGGACAGACTCGCAGGCCAAAAACATTCAGTACTTC. It is translated as CAGGTDSQAKNIQYF.

The genes are TRBV7-9 and TRBJ2-1, with TRBD2 identical over 9 bases. V gave up 1 base and J gave up 5 bases; unmatched junction bases: 6. Germline-derived CDR1 and CDR2 are SEHNR and FQNEAQ (reference sequence). The CDR3 is 16 amino acids. The CDR3 bases are TGTGCCAGCAGCTTAGGGCTAGCGGGGAGTAACAATGAGCAGTTCTTC. Protein: CASSLGLAGSNNEQFF.

The V gene is TRBV7-9, the J gene TRBJ1-6, with D hard to call. Trimming pared 2 bases from V and 7 bases from J, leaving 6 bases between. The germline V gene has CDR1 SEHNR and CDR2 FQNEAQ (reference sequence). There are 13 residues in the CDR3. CDR3 residues: CASSLLANSPLHF. CDR3 bases: TGTGCCAGCAGCTTATTGGCCAATTCACCCCTCCACTTT.

V and J are TRBV11-3 and TRBJ2-2; no clear D. V dropped 0 bases and J dropped 7 bases, with 3 bases sitting between them. The CDR3 runs to 12 residues. Looked up from germline, CDR1 is SGHNT and CDR2 is YENEEA. In DNA, the CDR3 is TGTGCCAGCAGCTTAGATTACGGGGAGCTGTTTTTT. Translation: CASSLDYGELFF. The variable domain in full, completed from reference TRBV11-3 and TRBJ2-2, reads EAGVVQSPRYKIIEKKQPVAFWCNPISGHNTLYWYLQNLGQGPELLIRYENEEAVDDSQLPKDRFSAERLKGVDSTLKIQPAELGDSAVYLCASSLDYGELFFGEGSRLTVL.